This section outlines one T cell receptor beta chain sequence together with its context. Its matching antigen is unknown. This entry belongs to a study of cytomegalovirus exposure and HLA in healthy donors. Study-wide findings and caveats: In vitro, three CMV-associated chains proved specific for CMV antigens.

Sequencing used immunoSEQ multiplex PCR; TCRdb keeps in-frame clones, though not all of them. The data show about 220,000 clones, 70% to 90% seen once. The V segment lost 6 bases and the J segment 8 bases; nucleotides outside the gene matches: 5. There are 15 residues in the CDR3. Germline-derived CDR1 and CDR2 are LNHDA and SQIVND (reference sequence). This TCR was sampled from a young woman in good health and CMV-seronegative. The specimen was PBMCs. This chain connects TRBV19 to TRBJ2-2, with 14 bases that match TRBD2. The CDR3 sequence: CASSTGLAGVGELFF. The CDR3 DNA sequence: TGTGCCAGTAGCACGGGACTAGCGGGAGTAGGGGAGCTGTTTTTT.